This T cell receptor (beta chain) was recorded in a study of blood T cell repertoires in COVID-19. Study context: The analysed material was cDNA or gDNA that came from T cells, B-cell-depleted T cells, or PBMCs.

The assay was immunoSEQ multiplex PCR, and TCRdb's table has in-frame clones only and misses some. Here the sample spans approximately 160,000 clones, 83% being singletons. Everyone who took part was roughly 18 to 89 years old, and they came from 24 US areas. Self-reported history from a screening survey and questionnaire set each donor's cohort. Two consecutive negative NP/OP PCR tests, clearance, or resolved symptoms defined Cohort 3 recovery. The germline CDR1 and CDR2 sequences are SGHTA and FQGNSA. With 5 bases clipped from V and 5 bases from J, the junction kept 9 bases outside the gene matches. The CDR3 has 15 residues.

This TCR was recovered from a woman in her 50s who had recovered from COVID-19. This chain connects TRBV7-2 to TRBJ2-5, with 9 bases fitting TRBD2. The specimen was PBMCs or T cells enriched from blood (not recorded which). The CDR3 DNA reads TGTGCCAGCAGCCCAGAGAGCGGGAGGCGCGAGACCCAGTACTTC. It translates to CASSPESGRRETQYF.